This paragraph covers one TCR beta chain sequence. Its target is not known. Primers for the PCR totalled 60 Vbeta and 13 Jbeta. Original analysis: As a later analysis found, there were 80 million or so unique TCR beta chains, of which some 10 million were shared. Using immunoSEQ multiplex PCR, the repertoire was profiled, and TCRdb retains in-frame clones only, with some absent. That table furnishes V, J and clone size, whereas the DNA furnished D and trimming. The sample holds under 150,000 clones, around 81% seen once. V lost 6 bases, J lost 1 base, and 2 bases stayed unmatched. Per germline, CDR1 MNHNS and CDR2 SASEGT. This CDR3 has 14 amino acids. This sample was taken from a study of cytomegalovirus exposure and HLA in healthy donors. General study findings and limits: TRBV6-2, TRBV6-3 and other indistinguishable V segments were excluded. Most of the TCR beta V segments (in an earlier analysis) were productive either about 90% or about 30% of the time.

Sequencing was carried out using PBMCs. The gene calls are TRBV6-1 and TRBJ2-2; 7 bases line up with TRBD1. This TCR derives from a male donor in good health and CMV-seronegative. The DNA of the CDR3 is TGTGCCAGCAGACAGGGGTTGAACACCGGGGAGCTGTTTTTT. The encoded protein is CASRQGLNTGELFF.